Listed below are T cell receptor beta chains from one sample, sequenced in a study of blood T cell repertoires in COVID-19. Only in-frame clones appear in the TCRdb table, and some are missing; sequencing was by immunoSEQ multiplex PCR. The sample lists some 110,000 clones; 82% were seen once. The sequenced material came from peripheral blood. The receptors derive from a man in his sixties with acute or convalescent COVID-19. The CDR3 runs from the conserved cysteine through the conserved F or W. D genes are given only for firm matches. Size tells how often a clone was seen (once, few, many) or the class of an expanded clone, and some rows leave it out.

V gene: TRBV20-1; D gene: .; J gene: TRBJ2-1; clone size: .; CDR3 protein: CSASGGPLGYNEQFF; CDR3 DNA: TGCAGTGCTAGTGGGGGGCCTCTAGGCTACAATGAGCAGTTCTTC
V gene: TRBV18; D gene: .; J gene: TRBJ2-7; clone size: .; CDR3 protein: CASSPGRRTYEQYF; CDR3 DNA: TGTGCCAGCTCACCGGGCAGGAGGACCTACGAGCAGTACTTC
V gene: TRBV18; D gene: .; J gene: TRBJ2-1; clone size: .; CDR3 protein: CASSLAAYNEQFF; CDR3 DNA: TGTGCCAGCTCATTGGCGGCTTACAATGAGCAGTTCTTC
V gene: TRBV18; D gene: TRBD2; J gene: TRBJ2-7; clone size: .; CDR3 protein: CASSPNSGRVDEQYF; CDR3 DNA: TGTGCCAGCTCACCAAATAGCGGGAGGGTTGACGAGCAGTACTTC
V gene: TRBV10-1; D gene: .; J gene: TRBJ2-5; clone size: .; CDR3 protein: CASSEPSHQETQYF; CDR3 DNA: TGCGCCAGCAGTGAGCCTAGCCACCAAGAGACCCAGTACTTC
V gene: TRBV28; D gene: TRBD1; J gene: TRBJ1-5; clone size: few; CDR3 protein: CASSETGGHQPQHF; CDR3 DNA: TGTGCCAGCAGTGAAACAGGGGGCCATCAGCCCCAGCATTTT
V gene: TRBV2; D gene: TRBD1; J gene: TRBJ1-4; clone size: .; CDR3 protein: CASRVRTGGREKLFF; CDR3 DNA: TGTGCCAGCAGGGTCAGGACAGGGGGCCGCGAAAAACTGTTTTTT
V gene: TRBV18; D gene: TRBD1; J gene: TRBJ2-2; clone size: .; CDR3 protein: CASSPNRGANTGELFF; CDR3 DNA: TGTGCCAGCTCACCGAACAGGGGGGCGAACACCGGGGAGCTGTTTTTT
V gene: TRBV18; D gene: TRBD2; J gene: TRBJ2-7; clone size: .; CDR3 protein: CASSPWVRLAGGEFYEQYF; CDR3 DNA: TGTGCCAGCTCACCATGGGTCCGACTAGCGGGAGGGGAATTCTACGAGCAGTACTTC
V gene: TRBV5-1; D gene: TRBD1; J gene: TRBJ1-5; clone size: .; CDR3 protein: CASSLEGQGQPQHF; CDR3 DNA: TGCGCCAGCAGCTTGGAAGGACAGGGACAGCCCCAGCATTTT
V gene: TRBV3-1/TRBV3-2; D gene: .; J gene: TRBJ2-5; clone size: .; CDR3 protein: CASSPQRETQYF; CDR3 DNA: TGTGCCAGCAGCCCGCAGAGGGAGACCCAGTACTTC
V gene: TRBV10-1; D gene: .; J gene: TRBJ2-6; clone size: .; CDR3 protein: CASSVGAGANVLTF; CDR3 DNA: TGCGCCAGCAGTGTAGGAGCTGGGGCCAACGTCCTGACTTTC
V gene: TRBV7-6; D gene: .; J gene: TRBJ1-6; clone size: .; CDR3 protein: CASSYGPMDPNNSPLHF; CDR3 DNA: TGTGCCAGCAGCTATGGGCCGATGGATCCGAATAATTCACCCCTCCACTTT
V gene: TRBV7-6; D gene: .; J gene: TRBJ2-2; clone size: .; CDR3 protein: CASSLGLLITGDTGELFF; CDR3 DNA: TGTGCCAGCAGCTTGGGGCTCTTGATAACTGGTGACACCGGGGAGCTGTTTTTT
V gene: TRBV2; D gene: .; J gene: TRBJ1-5; clone size: .; CDR3 protein: CAVGGPDSNQPQHF; CDR3 DNA: TGTGCCGTCGGGGGGCCGGATAGCAATCAGCCCCAGCATTTT
V gene: TRBV6-5; D gene: .; J gene: TRBJ2-1; clone size: few; CDR3 protein: CASSPTSADYNEQFF; CDR3 DNA: TGTGCCAGCAGCCCAACTTCTGCGGACTACAATGAGCAGTTCTTC
V gene: TRBV7-9; D gene: TRBD1; J gene: TRBJ1-4; clone size: .; CDR3 protein: CASSFRDPGQGGEKLFF; CDR3 DNA: TGTGCCAGCAGCTTTCGTGATCCGGGACAGGGGGGTGAAAAACTGTTTTTT
V gene: TRBV30; D gene: .; J gene: TRBJ2-6; clone size: .; CDR3 protein: CAWSQISSGANVLTF; CDR3 DNA: TGTGCCTGGAGTCAGATAAGCTCTGGGGCCAACGTCCTGACTTTC
V gene: TRBV19; D gene: .; J gene: TRBJ1-5; clone size: .; CDR3 protein: CASSIWAGDQPQHF; CDR3 DNA: TGTGCCAGTAGTATTTGGGCAGGGGATCAGCCCCAGCATTTT
V gene: TRBV9; D gene: .; J gene: TRBJ1-1; clone size: .; CDR3 protein: CASSSRQTAEAFF; CDR3 DNA: TGTGCCAGCAGCTCCCGACAGACCGCTGAAGCTTTCTTT
V gene: TRBV6-5; D gene: TRBD1; J gene: TRBJ2-7; clone size: .; CDR3 protein: CASIEGAGGLYEQYF; CDR3 DNA: TGTGCCAGCATCGAAGGGGCAGGGGGCTTGTACGAGCAGTACTTC
V gene: TRBV27; D gene: .; J gene: TRBJ1-5; clone size: .; CDR3 protein: CASSPGQNMDQPQHF; CDR3 DNA: TGTGCCAGCAGCCCGGGACAAAACATGGATCAGCCCCAGCATTTT
V gene: TRBV6-5; D gene: .; J gene: TRBJ2-2; clone size: .; CDR3 protein: CASRTVTGELFF; CDR3 DNA: TGTGCCAGCAGAACGGTCACCGGGGAGCTGTTTTTT
V gene: TRBV2; D gene: .; J gene: TRBJ2-7; clone size: .; CDR3 protein: CASSERSTPTYEQYF; CDR3 DNA: TGTGCCAGCAGTGAACGGAGCACCCCAACCTACGAGCAGTACTTC
V gene: TRBV7-2; D gene: TRBD1; J gene: TRBJ2-1; clone size: .; CDR3 protein: CASSPQRQGADEQFF; CDR3 DNA: TGTGCCAGCAGCCCCCAACGACAGGGGGCGGATGAGCAGTTCTTC
V gene: TRBV7-9; D gene: .; J gene: TRBJ1-6; clone size: few; CDR3 protein: CAVGSDSPLHF; CDR3 DNA: TGTGCGGTGGGCAGTGATTCACCCCTCCACTTT
V gene: TRBV2; D gene: .; J gene: TRBJ2-7; clone size: .; CDR3 protein: CASLKHYEQYF; CDR3 DNA: TGTGCCAGCCTTAAGCACTACGAGCAGTACTTC
V gene: TRBV5-1; D gene: .; J gene: TRBJ1-2; clone size: .; CDR3 protein: CASSLGGTGLGYTF; CDR3 DNA: TGCGCCAGCAGCTTGGGCGGGACGGGTCTTGGCTACACCTTC
V gene: TRBV18; D gene: TRBD1; J gene: TRBJ1-1; clone size: .; CDR3 protein: CASSPRGQTEAFF; CDR3 DNA: TGTGCCAGCTCACCTAGGGGGCAAACTGAAGCTTTCTTT
V gene: TRBV28; D gene: TRBD2; J gene: TRBJ2-2; clone size: .; CDR3 protein: CASSTRLAENTGELFF; CDR3 DNA: TGTGCCAGCAGTACCAGACTAGCGGAAAACACCGGGGAGCTGTTTTTT
V gene: TRBV7-2; D gene: TRBD1; J gene: TRBJ1-5; clone size: few; CDR3 protein: CASSPDRGYQPQHF; CDR3 DNA: TGTGCCAGCAGCCCCGACAGGGGTTATCAGCCCCAGCATTTT
V gene: TRBV18; D gene: .; J gene: TRBJ1-6; clone size: .; CDR3 protein: CASSPNGQNNNSPLHF; CDR3 DNA: TGTGCCAGCTCACCGAATGGACAGAACAATAATTCACCCCTCCACTTT